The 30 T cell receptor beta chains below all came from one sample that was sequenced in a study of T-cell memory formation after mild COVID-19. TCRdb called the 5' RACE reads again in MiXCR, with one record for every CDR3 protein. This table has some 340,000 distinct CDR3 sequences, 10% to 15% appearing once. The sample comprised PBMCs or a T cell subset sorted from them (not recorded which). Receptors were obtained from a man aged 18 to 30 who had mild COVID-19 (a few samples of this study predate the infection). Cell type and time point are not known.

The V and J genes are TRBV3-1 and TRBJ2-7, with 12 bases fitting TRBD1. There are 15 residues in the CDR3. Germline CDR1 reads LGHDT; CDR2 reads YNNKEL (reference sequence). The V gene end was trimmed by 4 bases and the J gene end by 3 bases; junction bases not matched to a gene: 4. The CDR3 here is CASSRGTGGLYEQYV. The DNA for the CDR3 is TGTGCCAGCAGCCGGGGGACAGGGGGCCTCTACGAGCAGTACGTC.

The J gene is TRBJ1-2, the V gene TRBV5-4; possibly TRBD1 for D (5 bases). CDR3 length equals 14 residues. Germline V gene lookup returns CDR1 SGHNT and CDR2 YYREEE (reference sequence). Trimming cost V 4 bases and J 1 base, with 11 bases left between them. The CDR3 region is CASSPWGFNYGYTF. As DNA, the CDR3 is TGTGCCAGCAGCCCCTGGGGGTTTAACTATGGCTACACCTTC.

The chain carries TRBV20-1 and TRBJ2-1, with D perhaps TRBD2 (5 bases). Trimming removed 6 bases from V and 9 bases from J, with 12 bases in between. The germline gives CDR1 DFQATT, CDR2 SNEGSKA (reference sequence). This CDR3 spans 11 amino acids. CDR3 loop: CSAFPAGEQFF. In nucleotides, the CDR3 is TGCAGTGCCTTCCCGGCGGGTGAGCAGTTCTTC.

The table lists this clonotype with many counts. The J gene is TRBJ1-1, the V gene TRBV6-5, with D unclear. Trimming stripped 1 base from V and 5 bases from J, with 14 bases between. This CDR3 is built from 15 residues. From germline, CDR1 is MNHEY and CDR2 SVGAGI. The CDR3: CASSYWDLKGTEAFF. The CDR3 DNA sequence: TGTGCCAGCAGTTACTGGGATCTAAAAGGGACTGAAGCTTTCTTT.

The CDR3 region has the DNA TGTGCCACCAGCCTGGCAGTAAACTATGGCTACACCTTC. It specifies CATSLAVNYGYTF. V is TRBV15 and J is TRBJ1-2; D call uncertain. The CDR3 extends over 13 amino acids. V was cut by 5 bases and J by 2 bases, with 9 bases left in between. CDR1 and CDR2 (germline): LNHNV, YYDKDF (reference sequence).

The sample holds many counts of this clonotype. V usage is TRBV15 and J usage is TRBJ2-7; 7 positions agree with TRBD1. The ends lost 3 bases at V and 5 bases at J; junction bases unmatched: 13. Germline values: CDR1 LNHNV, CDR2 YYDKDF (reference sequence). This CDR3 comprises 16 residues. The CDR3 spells CATSRDRQGLKDEQYV. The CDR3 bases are TGTGCCACCAGCAGGGATAGACAGGGTTTGAAGGACGAGCAGTACGTC.

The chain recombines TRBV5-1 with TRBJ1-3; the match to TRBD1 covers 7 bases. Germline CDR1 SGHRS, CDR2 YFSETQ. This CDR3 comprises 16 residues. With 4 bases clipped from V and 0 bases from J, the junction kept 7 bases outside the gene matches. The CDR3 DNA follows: TGCGCCAGCAGCATAGGGGACAGAAGCTCTGGAAACACCATATATTTT. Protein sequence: CASSIGDRSSGNTIYF. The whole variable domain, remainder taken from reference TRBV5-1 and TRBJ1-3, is KAGVTQTPRYLIKTRGQQVTLSCSPISGHRSVSWYQQTPGQGLQFLFEYFSETQRNKGNFPGRFSGRQFSNSRSEMNVSTLELGDSALYLCASSIGDRSSGNTIYFGEGSWLTVV.

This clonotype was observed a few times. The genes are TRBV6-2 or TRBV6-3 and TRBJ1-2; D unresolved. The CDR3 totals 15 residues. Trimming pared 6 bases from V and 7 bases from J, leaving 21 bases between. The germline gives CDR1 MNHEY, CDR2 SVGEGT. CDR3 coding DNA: TGTGCCAGCAGCCACGGAGCGGCAAGGATCTCTGGCTACACCTTC. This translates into CASSHGAARISGYTF.

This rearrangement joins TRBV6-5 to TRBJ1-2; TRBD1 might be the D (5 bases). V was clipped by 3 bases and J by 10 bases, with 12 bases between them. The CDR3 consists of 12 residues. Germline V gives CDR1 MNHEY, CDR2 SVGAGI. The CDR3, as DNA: TGTGCCAGCAGTTATACTGGACACGACTACACCTTC. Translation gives CASSYTGHDYTF.

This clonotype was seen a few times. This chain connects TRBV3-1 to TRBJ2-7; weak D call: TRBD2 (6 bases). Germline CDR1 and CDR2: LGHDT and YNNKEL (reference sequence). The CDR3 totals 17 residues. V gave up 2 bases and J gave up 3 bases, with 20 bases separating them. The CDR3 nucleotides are TGTGCCAGCAGCCAAAGCTTTATTACGGGAGATCTCTACGAGCAGTACGTC. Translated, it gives CASSQSFITGDLYEQYV.

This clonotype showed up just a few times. The CDR3 loop is CASSIQGQGSPLHF. Here the CDR3 DNA reads TGTGCCAGCAGCATACAAGGACAGGGTTCACCCCTCCACTTT. The chain couples TRBV9 to TRBJ1-6, with 8 bases aligning to TRBD1. The trim removed 4 bases at V and 9 bases at J, leaving 6 bases unmatched. Germline V gene sequence: CDR1 SGDLS, CDR2 YYNGEE. The CDR3 length is 14 residues.

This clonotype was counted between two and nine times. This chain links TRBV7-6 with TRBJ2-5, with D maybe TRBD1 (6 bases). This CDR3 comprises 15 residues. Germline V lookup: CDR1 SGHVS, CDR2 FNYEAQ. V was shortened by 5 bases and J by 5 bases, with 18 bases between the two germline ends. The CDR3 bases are TGTGCCAGCAGCAGAGCAGGGGCCCTATCCGAGACCCAGTACTTC. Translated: CASSRAGALSETQYF.

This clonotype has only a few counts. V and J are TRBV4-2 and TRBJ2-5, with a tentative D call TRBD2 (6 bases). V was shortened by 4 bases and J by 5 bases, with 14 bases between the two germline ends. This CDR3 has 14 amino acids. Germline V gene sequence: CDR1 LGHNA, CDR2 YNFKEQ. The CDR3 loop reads CASSPPTRLETQYF. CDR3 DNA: TGTGCCAGCAGCCCCCCGACTAGATTGGAGACCCAGTACTTC.

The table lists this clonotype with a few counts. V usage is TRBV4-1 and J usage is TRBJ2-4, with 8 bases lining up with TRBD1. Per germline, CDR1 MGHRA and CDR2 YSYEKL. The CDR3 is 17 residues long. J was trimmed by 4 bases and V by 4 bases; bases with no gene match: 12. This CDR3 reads CASSPGPATGGKNIQYF. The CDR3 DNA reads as TGCGCCAGCAGCCCGGGCCCGGCTACAGGGGGGAAAAACATTCAGTACTTC.

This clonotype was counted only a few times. CDR3 sequence (DNA): TGTGCCAGCAGTCCCACGGGACGGCACTATGGCTACACCTTC. Translated, it gives CASSPTGRHYGYTF. The chain combines TRBV12-3 or TRBV12-4 with TRBJ1-2, with D possibly TRBD1 on 5 matching bases. This CDR3 region has 14 residues. Trimming removed 5 bases from V and 3 bases from J, with 13 bases in between.

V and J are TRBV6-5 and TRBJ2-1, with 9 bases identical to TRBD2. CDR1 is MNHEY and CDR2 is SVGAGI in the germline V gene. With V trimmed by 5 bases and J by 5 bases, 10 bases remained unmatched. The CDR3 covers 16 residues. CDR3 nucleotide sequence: TGTGCCAGCAGTAAATTACCGGGACTAGCCCACAATGAGCAGTTCTTC. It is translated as CASSKLPGLAHNEQFF.

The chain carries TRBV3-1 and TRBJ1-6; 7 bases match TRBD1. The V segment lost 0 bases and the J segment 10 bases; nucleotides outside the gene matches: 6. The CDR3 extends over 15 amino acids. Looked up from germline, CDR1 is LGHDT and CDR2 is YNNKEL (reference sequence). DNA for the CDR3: TGTGCCAGCAGCCAAGAACCGGGACAGTACTCACCCCTCCACTTT. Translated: CASSQEPGQYSPLHF.

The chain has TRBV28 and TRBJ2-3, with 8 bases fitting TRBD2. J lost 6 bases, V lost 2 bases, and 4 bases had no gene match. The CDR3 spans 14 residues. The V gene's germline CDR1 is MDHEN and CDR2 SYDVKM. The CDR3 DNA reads TGTGCCAGCAGTTTACCCGGGGGGGGTGATACGCAGTATTTT. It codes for CASSLPGGGDTQYF.

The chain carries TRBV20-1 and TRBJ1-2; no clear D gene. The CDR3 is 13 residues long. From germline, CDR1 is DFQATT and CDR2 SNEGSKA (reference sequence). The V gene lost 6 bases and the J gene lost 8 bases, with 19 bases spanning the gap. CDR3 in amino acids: CSAIPGNLGGYTF. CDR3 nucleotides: TGCAGTGCGATTCCGGGAAACTTGGGAGGCTACACCTTC.

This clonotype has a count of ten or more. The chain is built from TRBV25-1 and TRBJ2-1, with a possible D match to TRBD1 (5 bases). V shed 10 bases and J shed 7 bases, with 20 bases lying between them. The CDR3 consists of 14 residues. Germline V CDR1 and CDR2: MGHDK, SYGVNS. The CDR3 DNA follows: TGTGCCACCCCCTCACGGACACCCGGGAATGAGCAGTTCTTC. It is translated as CATPSRTPGNEQFF. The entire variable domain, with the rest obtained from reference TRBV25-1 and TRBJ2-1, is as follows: EADIYQTPRYLVIGTGKKITLECSQTMGHDKMYWYQQDPGMELHLIHYSYGVNSTEKGDLSSESTVSRIRTEHFPLTLESARPSHTSQYLCATPSRTPGNEQFFGPGTRLTVL.

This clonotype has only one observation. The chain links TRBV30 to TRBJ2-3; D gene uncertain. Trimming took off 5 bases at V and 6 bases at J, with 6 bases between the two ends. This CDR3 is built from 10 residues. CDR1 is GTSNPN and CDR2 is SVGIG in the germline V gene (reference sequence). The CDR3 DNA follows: TGTGCCTGGCGCGACGATACGCAGTATTTT. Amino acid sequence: CAWRDDTQYF. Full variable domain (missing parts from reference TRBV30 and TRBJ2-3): SQTIHQWPATLVQPVGSPLSLECTVEGTSNPNLYWYRQAAGRGLQLLFYSVGIGQISSEVPQNLSASRPQDRQFILSSKKLLLSDSGFYLCAWRDDTQYFGPGTRLTVL.

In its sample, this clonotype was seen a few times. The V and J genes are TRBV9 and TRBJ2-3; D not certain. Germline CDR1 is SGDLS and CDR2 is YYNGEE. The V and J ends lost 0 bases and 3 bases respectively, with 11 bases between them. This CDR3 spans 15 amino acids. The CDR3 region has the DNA TGTGCCAGCAGCGTAGGAACAATGGGAACAGATACGCAGTATTTT. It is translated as CASSVGTMGTDTQYF. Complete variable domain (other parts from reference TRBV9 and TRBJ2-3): DSGVTQTPKHLITATGQRVTLRCSPRSGDLSVYWYQQSLDQGLQFLIQYYNGEERAKGNILERFSAQQFPDLHSELNLSSLELGDSALYFCASSVGTMGTDTQYFGPGTRLTVL.

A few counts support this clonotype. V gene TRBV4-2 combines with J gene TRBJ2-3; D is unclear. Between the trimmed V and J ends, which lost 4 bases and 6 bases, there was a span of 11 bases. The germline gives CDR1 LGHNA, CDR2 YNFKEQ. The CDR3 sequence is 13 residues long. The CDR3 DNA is TGTGCCAGCAGCCCCTTACTCAGGGATACGCAGTATTTT. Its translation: CASSPLLRDTQYF.

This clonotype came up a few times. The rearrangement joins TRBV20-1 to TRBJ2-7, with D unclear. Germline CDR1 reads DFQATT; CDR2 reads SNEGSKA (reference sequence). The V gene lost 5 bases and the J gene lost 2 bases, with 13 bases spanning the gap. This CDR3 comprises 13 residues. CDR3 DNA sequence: TGCAGTGCTCTACATTGGGTCGCCTACGAGCAGTACTTC. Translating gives CSALHWVAYEQYF.

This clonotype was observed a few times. The CDR3 protein is CASRNAGQAGETQYF. Written as DNA, the CDR3 is TGCGCCAGCCGAAACGCTGGACAGGCCGGAGAGACCCAGTACTTC. The chain carries TRBV5-1 and TRBJ2-5; 7 positions agree with TRBD1. The V gene's germline CDR1 is SGHRS and CDR2 YFSETQ. This CDR3 spans 15 amino acids. V shed 7 bases, J shed 4 bases, and the junction held 13 bases outside the gene matches.

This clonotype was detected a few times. For the CDR3, the DNA is TGTGCCAGCAGAGCAGGGGGCGCGGCTTTCTTT. Translation: CASRAGGAAFF. The J gene is TRBJ1-1, the V gene TRBV12-3 or TRBV12-4; TRBD1 matches 8 bases. Trimming removed 6 bases from V and 11 bases from J; junction bases left unmatched: 5. This CDR3 region has 11 residues.

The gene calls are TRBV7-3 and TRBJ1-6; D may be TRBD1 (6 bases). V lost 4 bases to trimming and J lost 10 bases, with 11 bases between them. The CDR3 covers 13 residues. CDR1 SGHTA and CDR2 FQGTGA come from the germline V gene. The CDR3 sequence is CASSSDRQSPLHF. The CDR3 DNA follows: TGTGCCAGCAGCTCCGACAGGCAATCACCCCTCCACTTT. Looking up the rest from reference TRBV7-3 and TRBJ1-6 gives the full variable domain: GAGVSQTPSNKVTEKGKYVELRCDPISGHTALYWYRQSLGQGPEFLIYFQGTGAADDSGLPNDRFFAVRPEGSVSTLKIQRTERGDSAVYLCASSSDRQSPLHFGNGTRLTVT.

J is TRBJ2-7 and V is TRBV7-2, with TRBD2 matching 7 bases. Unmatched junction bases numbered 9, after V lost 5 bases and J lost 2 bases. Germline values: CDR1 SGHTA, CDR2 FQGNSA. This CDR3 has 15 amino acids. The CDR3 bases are TGTGCCAGCAGCCCGCCGAGCGGGGAGACCTACGAGCAGTACGTC. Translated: CASSPPSGETYEQYV.

The chain's CDR3 is CSVEPGAEQTEAFF. CDR3 nucleotide sequence: TGCAGCGTTGAACCTGGCGCCGAGCAGACTGAAGCTTTCTTT. The rearrangement joins TRBV29-1 to TRBJ1-1; D call uncertain. Germline CDR1 SQVTM, CDR2 ANQGSEA. V was cut by 2 bases and J by 5 bases, with 15 bases left in between. This CDR3 spans 14 amino acids. Full variable domain (outside the CDR3, taken from reference TRBV29-1 and TRBJ1-1): SAVISQKPSRDICQRGTSLTIQCQVDSQVTMMFWYRQQPGQSLTLIATANQGSEATYESGFVIDKFPISRPNLTFSTLTVSNMSPEDSSIYLCSVEPGAEQTEAFFGQGTRLTVV.

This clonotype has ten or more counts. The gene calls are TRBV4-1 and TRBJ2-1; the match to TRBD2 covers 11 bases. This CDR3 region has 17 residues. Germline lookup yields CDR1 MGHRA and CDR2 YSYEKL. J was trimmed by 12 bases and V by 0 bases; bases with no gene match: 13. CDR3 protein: CASSQDGTSGHNRGQFF. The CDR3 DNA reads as TGCGCCAGCAGCCAAGATGGGACTAGCGGTCATAATCGTGGGCAGTTCTTC.